The 26 T cell receptor beta chains presented below share a single source sample, sequenced in a study of blood T cells in healthy people across ages. Primers used in a second PCR of roughly 6 to 11 cycles were a sample-barcoded 5' primer and a J-beta primer mix. MiXCR, applied by TCRdb to the 5' RACE reads, yields one record per CDR3 protein. The repertoire has about a million distinct CDR3 sequences, 40% to 60% of them found once; the top ten carry 13%. Sequencing used blood. These receptors were obtained from a man aged 25-40 years in good health.

There are a few counts of this clonotype. The V and J genes are TRBV7-2 and TRBJ2-2; possibly TRBD1 or TRBD2 for D (5 bases each). Trimming stripped 1 base from V and 4 bases from J, with 7 bases between. Germline lookup yields CDR1 SGHTA and CDR2 FQGNSA. CDR3 length: 14 residues. The CDR3 here is CASSLEGTTGELFF. The CDR3 coding sequence is TGTGCCAGCAGCTTAGAGGGGACCACCGGGGAGCTGTTTTTT.

The chain combines TRBV7-2 with TRBJ2-5, with 10 bases aligning to TRBD2. V lost 3 bases to trimming and J lost 1 base; unmatched junction nucleotides: 5. The length of the CDR3 is 16 residues. Germline CDR1 is SGHTA and CDR2 is FQGNSA. The CDR3 sequence: CASSLSASGGQETQYF. The CDR3 nucleotides are TGTGCCAGCAGCTTGTCGGCTAGCGGGGGCCAAGAGACCCAGTACTTC.

The CDR3 DNA is TGTGCCAGCAACCCGGAGGGGGGCGCGGAGACCCAGTACTTC. Translation gives CASNPEGGAETQYF. The V and J genes are TRBV2 and TRBJ2-5, with D perhaps TRBD1 or TRBD2 (6 bases each). Germline V gene lookup returns CDR1 SNHLY and CDR2 FYNNEI. This CDR3 has 14 residues. Trimming shortened V by 7 bases and J by 5 bases, and 17 bases separated the two germline ends.

This clonotype was counted only a few times. This chain connects TRBV29-1 to TRBJ2-3, with D unclear. Germline CDR1 is SQVTM and CDR2 is ANQGSEA. The V end lost 1 base, the J end lost 5 bases, and 16 bases lay between the germline ends. This CDR3 contains 15 residues. The CDR3 protein is CSVEGSGSLGDTQYF. CDR3 in DNA: TGCAGCGTTGAAGGGTCCGGCTCCCTTGGAGATACGCAGTATTTT.

This sequence joins TRBV20-1 and TRBJ1-5; TRBD1 matches at 8 bases. CDR1 and CDR2 from the germline V gene are DFQATT and SNEGSKA (reference sequence). This CDR3 region has 14 residues. V trimming: 5 bases; J trimming: 2 bases; junction bases outside the gene matches: 5. The chain's CDR3 is CSAQGAGGNQPQHF. CDR3 coding DNA: TGCAGTGCTCAGGGGGCTGGGGGCAATCAGCCCCAGCATTTT.

The gene calls are TRBV29-1 and TRBJ1-1, with D unclear. The germline gives CDR1 SQVTM, CDR2 ANQGSEA. The CDR3 contains 14 residues. Trimming removed 3 bases at V and 0 bases at J, with 11 bases between. CDR3 residues: CSVDIREVNTEAFF. DNA for the CDR3: TGCAGCGTTGACATTCGGGAGGTGAACACTGAAGCTTTCTTT.

In its sample, this clonotype was seen a few times. The CDR3 is CASSLDRGPGTLAKNIQYF. The CDR3 nucleotides read TGTGCCAGCAGCTTAGATCGAGGCCCCGGGACTCTAGCCAAAAACATTCAGTACTTC. This rearrangement joins TRBV11-2 to TRBJ2-4, with a possible D match to TRBD2 (6 bases). CDR1 SGHAT and CDR2 FQNNGV come from the germline V gene. This CDR3 region has 19 residues. Trimming cost V 0 bases and J 0 bases, with 18 bases left between them.

The chain carries TRBV7-2 and TRBJ2-7; 10 bases agree with TRBD1. The V gene's germline CDR1 is SGHTA and CDR2 FQGNSA. Trimming removed 5 bases from V and 4 bases from J; junction bases left unmatched: 11. This CDR3 is 16 amino acids long. The CDR3 DNA sequence: TGTGCCAGCAGCAGGGACAGGGGCCCTACTTTTTACGAGCAGTACTTC. Protein: CASSRDRGPTFYEQYF.

This clonotype was detected only a few times. The chain employs TRBV7-2 and TRBJ2-1, with D unclear. Trimming left V 5 bases short and J 11 bases short, with 19 bases between. The CDR3 contains 14 residues. In germline, CDR1 is SGHTA, CDR2 FQGNSA. This CDR3 reads CASSPSWTTGKQFF. The CDR3 region has the DNA TGTGCCAGCAGCCCCAGCTGGACGACGGGTAAGCAGTTCTTC. The entire variable domain, with the rest obtained from reference TRBV7-2 and TRBJ2-1, is as follows: GAGVSQSPSNKVTEKGKDVELRCDPISGHTALYWYRQSLGQGLEFLIYFQGNSAPDKSGLPSDRFSAERTGGSVSTLTIQRTQQEDSAVYLCASSPSWTTGKQFFGPGTRLTVL.

The rearrangement joins TRBV4-1 to TRBJ2-5; 9 positions match TRBD2. This CDR3 has 14 residues. Losses at the gene ends were 5 bases for V and 5 bases for J; bases not matched to a gene: 6. Germline loops: CDR1 MGHRA, CDR2 YSYEKL. The CDR3 coding sequence is TGCGCCAGCAGCGAAGCGGGGGGCGGGGAGACCCAGTACTTC. As protein: CASSEAGGGETQYF.

This clonotype was observed once. The chain employs TRBV14 and TRBJ2-3, with a possible D match to TRBD1 (5 bases). The CDR3 spans 16 residues. The ends were cut back, 2 bases at V and 3 bases at J, with 15 bases in the middle. Germline CDR1 reads SGHDN; CDR2 reads FVKESK. CDR3 DNA sequence: TGTGCCAGCAGCCAACGGACACCTTTAATAACAGATACGCAGTATTTT. Protein product: CASSQRTPLITDTQYF.

V usage is TRBV3-1 and J usage is TRBJ2-4; the D is unclear. Trimming took 0 bases from V and 0 from J, leaving 12 bases between them. Germline CDR1 reads LGHDT; CDR2 reads YNNKEL (reference sequence). There are 17 residues in the CDR3. As DNA, the CDR3 is TGTGCCAGCAGCCAAGATTCGGGCAGTATAGCCAAAAACATTCAGTACTTC. Its protein is CASSQDSGSIAKNIQYF.

The chain couples TRBV11-3 to TRBJ2-3; perhaps TRBD2 as D (6 bases). Per the germline V gene, CDR1 is SGHNT and CDR2 is YENEEA. CDR3 length equals 15 residues. The ends were cut back, 4 bases at V and 0 bases at J, with 11 bases in the middle. As DNA, the CDR3 is TGTGCCAGCAGCTCCGAAGCGGGTAGCACAGATACGCAGTATTTT. Translating it yields CASSSEAGSTDTQYF.

V and J are TRBV12-3 or TRBV12-4 and TRBJ2-7; the match to TRBD1 covers 9 bases. The CDR3 runs 15 residues. The J segment lost 1 base and the V segment lost 6 bases, leaving 7 bases of the junction unmatched. The CDR3: CASRPGTGSSYEQYF. In DNA, the CDR3 is TGTGCCAGCAGACCCGGGACAGGGTCTTCCTACGAGCAGTACTTC.

The chain joins TRBV27 to TRBJ2-3, with D perhaps matching TRBD2 (5 bases). The V gene lost 7 bases and the J gene lost 0 bases, with 14 bases spanning the gap. CDR3 size: 15 residues. Germline CDR1 MNHEY, CDR2 SMNVEV (reference sequence). CDR3 in amino acids: CASTWSGSSTDTQYF. In nucleotides, the CDR3 is TGTGCCAGCACCTGGTCGGGGAGCAGCACAGATACGCAGTATTTT.

The J gene is TRBJ2-1, the V gene TRBV29-1; D assignment may be TRBD1 or TRBD2 (5 bases each). Germline-derived CDR1 and CDR2 are SQVTM and ANQGSEA. Trimming took off 3 bases at V and 0 bases at J, with 6 bases between the two ends. CDR3 length: 13 residues. The CDR3 sequence: CSVEGPSYNEQFF. DNA of the CDR3: TGCAGCGTTGAGGGACCCTCCTACAATGAGCAGTTCTTC.

The chain combines TRBV4-3 with TRBJ1-1, with a weak D call TRBD1 (5 bases). The CDR3 is 16 residues long. The V end was cut by 0 bases, the J end by 4 bases, with 15 bases between. Germline V CDR1 and CDR2: LGHNA, YSLEER. The CDR3 is CASSQDQGRWGTEAFF. The CDR3 nucleotides are TGCGCCAGCAGCCAAGATCAGGGCCGGTGGGGCACTGAAGCTTTCTTT.

This clonotype was counted once. The rearrangement links TRBV27 to TRBJ1-2; D is perhaps TRBD1 (5 bases). This CDR3 is 13 amino acids long. Germline-derived CDR1 and CDR2 are MNHEY and SMNVEV (reference sequence). V lost 3 bases to trimming and J lost 4 bases, with 9 bases between them. The CDR3 DNA follows: TGTGCCAGCAGTTTTGACAGTGGCTATGGCTACACCTTC. It yields the protein CASSFDSGYGYTF.

A few counts support this clonotype. This sequence joins TRBV5-1 and TRBJ2-1; D may be TRBD2 (5 bases). Germline CDR1 and CDR2: SGHRS and YFSETQ. The CDR3 covers 16 residues. Trimming cost V 0 bases and J 0 bases, with 10 bases left between them. CDR3 coding DNA: TGCGCCAGCAGCTTGGGGACTTTTAGCTCCTACAATGAGCAGTTCTTC. Translating gives CASSLGTFSSYNEQFF.

The chain uses TRBV12-5 and TRBJ2-5, with 8 bases aligning to TRBD1. CDR1 and CDR2 from the germline V gene are LGHNT and FRNRAP. CDR3 length equals 14 residues. V shed 4 bases and J 4 bases; nucleotides not matched to a gene: 5. The CDR3 region has the DNA TGTGCTAGTGGTTCAGCCAGGGGGCTAGAGACCCAGTACTTC. Translating gives CASGSARGLETQYF. Looking up the rest from reference TRBV12-5 and TRBJ2-5 gives the full variable domain: DARVTQTPRHKVTEMGQEVTMRCQPILGHNTVFWYRQTMMQGLELLAYFRNRAPLDDSGMPKDRFSAEMPDATLATLKIQPSEPRDSAVYFCASGSARGLETQYFGPGTRLLVL.

The CDR3 nucleotides read TGTGCCAGCAGTTACAGCTACCTCCGGTACGAGCAGTACTTC. Its translation: CASSYSYLRYEQYF. V usage is TRBV6-2 or TRBV6-3 and J usage is TRBJ2-7; no clear D. CDR1 and CDR2 (germline): MNHEY, SVGEGT. The CDR3 totals 14 residues. V was trimmed by 2 bases and J by 4 bases, leaving 12 bases between them.

Only a few counts were recorded for this clonotype. The V gene is TRBV12-3 or TRBV12-4, the J gene TRBJ2-5; TRBD2 agrees at 9 bases. Trimming at V came to 3 bases and at J to 1 base, leaving 6 bases not matched to a gene. The CDR3 has 16 amino acids. CDR3 nucleotide sequence: TGTGCCAGCAGTTTGTTGGCGGGGGGGGTCCAAGAGACCCAGTACTTC. Its protein product is CASSLLAGGVQETQYF.

The chain is built from TRBV7-9 and TRBJ2-7; D may match TRBD1 or TRBD2 (5 bases each). Trimming took off 4 bases at V and 0 bases at J, with 13 bases between the two ends. The V gene's germline CDR1 is SEHNR and CDR2 FQNEAQ (reference sequence). The CDR3 consists of 15 residues. CDR3: CASSSRDVSSYEQYF. DNA of the CDR3: TGTGCCAGCAGCTCCCGGGACGTCAGCTCCTACGAGCAGTACTTC.

V is TRBV6-2 or TRBV6-3 and J is TRBJ2-7, with TRBD1 matching over 7 bases. The V gene end was trimmed by 10 bases and the J gene end by 3 bases; junction bases not matched to a gene: 9. The CDR3 loop spans 13 amino acids. Germline CDR1 reads MNHEY; CDR2 reads SVGEGT. The CDR3 protein is CAITRDSYYEQYF. The CDR3 nucleotides read TGTGCCATAACTCGGGACAGCTACTACGAGCAGTACTTC.

This chain connects TRBV20-1 to TRBJ2-5; TRBD2 is a possible D gene (5 bases). Between the trimmed V and J ends, which lost 1 base and 7 bases, there was a span of 22 bases. CDR3 length: 16 amino acids. CDR1 is DFQATT and CDR2 is SNEGSKA in the germline V gene (reference sequence). CDR3 loop: CSARVLAAFPSGTQYF. CDR3 in DNA: TGCAGTGCTAGAGTCCTAGCAGCATTCCCAAGTGGGACCCAGTACTTC.

This clonotype appeared once. This chain joins TRBV2 and TRBJ1-1; D is possibly TRBD1 (6 bases). CDR3 length: 15 residues. V lost 6 bases and J 0 bases, leaving 14 bases between the germline ends. The germline gives CDR1 SNHLY, CDR2 FYNNEI. CDR3: CASRNSGVMNTEAFF. CDR3 in DNA: TGTGCCAGCAGGAACTCAGGGGTAATGAACACTGAAGCTTTCTTT.